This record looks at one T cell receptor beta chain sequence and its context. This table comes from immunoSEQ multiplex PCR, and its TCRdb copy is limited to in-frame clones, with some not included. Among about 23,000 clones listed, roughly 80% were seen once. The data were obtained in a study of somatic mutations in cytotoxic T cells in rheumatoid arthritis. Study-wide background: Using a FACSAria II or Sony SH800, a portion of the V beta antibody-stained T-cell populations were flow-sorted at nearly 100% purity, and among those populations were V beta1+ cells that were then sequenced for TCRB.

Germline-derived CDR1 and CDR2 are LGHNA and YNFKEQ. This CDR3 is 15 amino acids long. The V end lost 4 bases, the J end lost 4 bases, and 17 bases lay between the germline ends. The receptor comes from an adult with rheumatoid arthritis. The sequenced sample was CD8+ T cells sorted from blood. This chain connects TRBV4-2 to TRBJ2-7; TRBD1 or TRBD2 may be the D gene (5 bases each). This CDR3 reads CASSPPGTPGYEQYF. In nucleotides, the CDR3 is TGTGCCAGCAGCCCCCCCGGGACCCCTGGATACGAGCAGTACTTC.